The 28 T cell receptor beta chains below come from one sample, sequenced in a study of T cell repertoires in ileal Crohn's disease. Some clones are missing from TCRdb's copy, which holds only in-frame ones; the method was immunoSEQ multiplex PCR. Of approximately 29,000 clones in the sample, roughly 81% are singletons; the top ten hold around 5.5%. The sequenced material came from ileal tissue. These TCRs come from an adult with Crohn's disease.

The V and J genes are TRBV6-4 and TRBJ2-3, with TRBD2 identical over 9 bases. V shed 4 bases and J 1 base; nucleotides not matched to a gene: 3. Germline lookup yields CDR1 MRHNA and CDR2 SNTAGT. CDR3 size: 15 residues. As DNA, the CDR3 is TGTGCCAGCAGTGTTTCTAGCGGGGGCACAGATACGCAGTATTTT. This sequence encodes CASSVSSGGTDTQYF.

A remark on this clone: Additional DNA sequences in this sample encode the identical CDR3. The chain joins TRBV4-3 to TRBJ1-5; no definite D call. Per the germline V gene, CDR1 is LGHNA and CDR2 is YSLEER. The length of the CDR3 is 15 residues. The V end lost 0 bases, the J end lost 1 base, and 7 bases lay between the germline ends. CDR3 sequence: CASSQDRGSNQPQHF. The CDR3 bases are TGCGCCAGCAGCCAAGATAGAGGGAGCAATCAGCCCCAGCATTTT.

The V gene is TRBV27, the J gene TRBJ2-5; 13 nucleotides agree with TRBD2. Germline CDR1 and CDR2: MNHEY and SMNVEV (reference sequence). The CDR3 length is 19 residues. Trimming at V came to 5 bases and at J to 0 bases, leaving 12 bases not matched to a gene. The CDR3 coding sequence is TGTGCCAGCAGTCCTGGGACTAGCGGGGTCTCATGGTACCAAGAGACCCAGTACTTC. Its translation: CASSPGTSGVSWYQETQYF.

This clone was observed once. The V and J genes are TRBV5-1 and TRBJ1-1, with D perhaps matching TRBD1 (6 bases). CDR3 length: 15 residues. The V end lost 2 bases, the J end lost 7 bases, and 18 bases lay between the germline ends. Per the germline V gene, CDR1 is SGHRS and CDR2 is YFSETQ. The CDR3 spells CASSFLGGHEDEAFF. For the CDR3, the DNA is TGCGCCAGCAGCTTCCTAGGGGGTCATGAGGATGAAGCTTTCTTT.

This clone was seen just once. The chain combines TRBV7-8 with TRBJ1-2; D is possibly TRBD1 (5 bases). CDR1 is SGHVS and CDR2 is FQNEAQ in the germline V gene. The CDR3 runs 16 residues. V was pared by 3 bases and J by 3 bases, with 17 bases between. CDR3 region: CASSLGPGSGHYGYTF. The CDR3 DNA reads as TGTGCCAGCAGCTTGGGTCCAGGGTCCGGTCACTATGGCTACACCTTC.

This clone was observed a single time. The V call is TRBV5-4, the J call TRBJ2-5, with unresolved D. This CDR3 contains 13 residues. Per the germline V gene, CDR1 is SGHNT and CDR2 is YYREEE (reference sequence). The V end was cut by 0 bases, the J end by 1 base, with 4 bases between. CDR3 loop: CASSLGSQETQYF. The CDR3 region has the DNA TGTGCCAGCAGCTTGGGCAGCCAAGAGACCCAGTACTTC.

This clone was counted between two and nine times. The rearrangement joins TRBV18 to TRBJ1-3; D gene uncertain. The CDR3 is made up of 13 amino acids. The germline V and J ends were trimmed by 3 bases and 1 base, with 4 bases remaining between them. Per the germline V gene, CDR1 is KGHSH and CDR2 is LQKENI. The CDR3 spells CASSPESGNTIYF. The DNA of the CDR3 is TGTGCCAGCTCACCCGAGTCTGGAAACACCATATATTTT.

Sample share makes this clone medium-sized (0.01 to 0.1%). Here the CDR3 DNA reads TGTGCCAGCAGCCCCTCTGGGCCGGGACAGGGCTCCGGGGCCAACGTCCTGACTTTC. This encodes CASSPSGPGQGSGANVLTF. J is TRBJ2-6 and V is TRBV7-9; 9 bases align to TRBD1. The CDR3 has 19 residues. Germline trimming cut 5 bases from V and 4 bases from J; bases unmatched to any gene: 15. Germline V gene sequence: CDR1 SEHNR, CDR2 FQNEAQ (reference sequence).

This chain uses TRBV27 with TRBJ1-6; TRBD1 might be the D (6 bases). V lost 8 bases and J lost 7, with 24 bases in between. This CDR3 comprises 17 residues. Germline V lookup: CDR1 MNHEY, CDR2 SMNVEV (reference sequence). This CDR3 reads CASGVHFGTRPNSPLHF. The CDR3 region has the DNA TGTGCCAGCGGCGTACATTTCGGGACAAGGCCGAATTCACCCCTCCACTTT.

J is TRBJ2-3 and V is TRBV29-1; a possible D gene is TRBD2 (5 bases). CDR3 length equals 14 residues. V was pared by 3 bases and J by 6 bases, with 16 bases between. Per the germline V gene, CDR1 is SQVTM and CDR2 is ANQGSEA. The CDR3: CSVESGSGGDTQYF. In DNA form, the CDR3 reads TGCAGCGTTGAGAGCGGCTCCGGAGGCGATACGCAGTATTTT.

The rearrangement links TRBV7-9 to TRBJ1-2; TRBD1 aligns across 11 bases. Germline lookup yields CDR1 SEHNR and CDR2 FQNEAQ (reference sequence). Germline trimming cut 5 bases from V and 5 bases from J; bases unmatched to any gene: 4. This CDR3 comprises 14 residues. In DNA, the CDR3 is TGTGCCAGCAGCCCCGGGACAGGGGGTTATGGCTACACCTTC. Translation gives CASSPGTGGYGYTF.

The V call is TRBV5-6, the J call TRBJ2-1; the match to TRBD2 covers 11 bases. V was pared by 4 bases and J by 3 bases, with 3 bases of the junction left unmatched. The germline V gene encodes CDR1 SGHDT and CDR2 YYEEEE. The CDR3 is 15 amino acids. CDR3 protein: CASSPGTSGYNEQFF. The DNA of the CDR3 is TGTGCCAGCAGCCCCGGGACTAGCGGCTACAATGAGCAGTTCTTC. The full variable domain, its missing parts supplied by reference TRBV5-6 and TRBJ2-1, is DAGVTQSPTHLIKTRGQQVTLRCSPKSGHDTVSWYQQALGQGPQFIFQYYEEEERQRGNFPDRFSGHQFPNYSSELNVNALLLGDSALYLCASSPGTSGYNEQFFGPGTRLTVL.

CDR3 sequence (DNA): TGCGCCAGCAGCCAAGAGTCACGGGAGCAGTACTTC. This gives the protein CASSQESREQYF. J is TRBJ2-7 and V is TRBV4-1, with D unclear. The CDR3 length is 12 residues. Germline lookup yields CDR1 MGHRA and CDR2 YSYEKL. Trimming took 0 bases from V and 7 from J, leaving 7 bases between them.

The V gene is TRBV19, the J gene TRBJ2-2, with 7 bases fitting TRBD1. Germline CDR1 LNHDA, CDR2 SQIVND (reference sequence). There are 14 residues in the CDR3. The V segment lost 6 bases and the J segment 4 bases; nucleotides outside the gene matches: 5. This chain's CDR3 is CASRTGERTGELFF. CDR3 bases: TGTGCCAGTAGAACAGGGGAACGCACCGGGGAGCTGTTTTTT.

The chain joins TRBV4-2 to TRBJ2-5, with 7 bases fitting TRBD2. V dropped 4 bases and J dropped 5; count of bases not matched to a gene: 4. In germline, CDR1 is LGHNA, CDR2 YNFKEQ. CDR3 length equals 13 residues. The CDR3 here is CASSRDGGETQYF. CDR3 coding DNA: TGTGCCAGCAGCCGGGACGGGGGGGAGACCCAGTACTTC.

The chain employs TRBV5-6 and TRBJ1-6; D unresolved. V was trimmed by 0 bases and J by 5 bases, leaving 6 bases between them. Germline V gene sequence: CDR1 SGHDT, CDR2 YYEEEE. The CDR3 sequence is 14 residues long. The CDR3 here is CASSLESNNSPLHF. CDR3 bases: TGTGCCAGCAGCTTGGAGAGCAATAATTCACCCCTCCACTTT.

V usage is TRBV4-3 and J usage is TRBJ1-2; D might be TRBD1 (5 bases). Trimming removed 0 bases from V and 8 bases from J, with 13 bases in between. CDR3 length: 14 residues. Per the germline V gene, CDR1 is LGHNA and CDR2 is YSLEER. CDR3 residues: CASSQEGQGPGYTF. The CDR3 nucleotides read TGCGCCAGCAGCCAAGAAGGGCAGGGCCCCGGCTACACCTTC.

The gene calls are TRBV30 and TRBJ2-2, with 9 bases matching TRBD1. The CDR3 sequence is 13 residues long. From germline, CDR1 is GTSNPN and CDR2 SVGIG (reference sequence). V shed 5 bases and J 7 bases; nucleotides not matched to a gene: 5. CDR3 DNA sequence: TGTGCCTGGGGGACAGGGTTCGGCGGGGAGCTGTTTTTT. Residues: CAWGTGFGGELFF.

The chain uses TRBV9 and TRBJ2-3; D is possibly TRBD2 (6 bases). V shed 2 bases and J shed 6 bases, with 16 bases lying between them. CDR1 and CDR2 from the germline V gene are SGDLS and YYNGEE. The CDR3 is 15 amino acids. DNA of the CDR3: TGTGCCAGCAGCGTGACGGACTACCGAGCGGATACGCAGTATTTT. It encodes CASSVTDYRADTQYF.

The gene calls are TRBV7-2 and TRBJ2-7, with a possible D match to TRBD2 (7 bases). The V end was cut by 5 bases, the J end by 3 bases, with 17 bases between. CDR1 is SGHTA and CDR2 is FQGNSA in the germline V gene. The CDR3 runs to 15 residues. CDR3 region: CASSPTGGGLYEQYF. The DNA for the CDR3 is TGTGCCAGCAGCCCCACGGGCGGGGGCCTCTACGAGCAGTACTTC.

This clone was detected a few times. The chain employs TRBV5-1 and TRBJ1-1, with D unclear. V was trimmed by 2 bases and J by 2 bases, leaving 7 bases between them. This CDR3 comprises 13 residues. The germline V gene encodes CDR1 SGHRS and CDR2 YFSETQ. The CDR3 sequence is CASSFAENTEAFF. The CDR3 DNA reads as TGCGCCAGCAGCTTTGCAGAAAACACTGAAGCTTTCTTT.

V and J are TRBV5-1 and TRBJ2-3, with D hard to call. Germline V gene lookup returns CDR1 SGHRS and CDR2 YFSETQ. V dropped 4 bases and J dropped 0 bases, with 9 bases sitting between them. The CDR3 has 14 residues. CDR3 DNA: TGCGCCAGCAGCCGGTCTACTAGCACAGATACGCAGTATTTT. It translates to CASSRSTSTDTQYF.

Only a few counts were recorded for this clone. CDR3 nucleotide sequence: TGCGCCAGCAGCCAAGGGGACTTGGGGGGGGTGGAGCAGTTCTTC. Translated, it gives CASSQGDLGGVEQFF. The V call is TRBV4-3, the J call TRBJ2-1, with 7 bases identical to TRBD2. The CDR3 is 15 amino acids. Germline values: CDR1 LGHNA, CDR2 YSLEER. Trimming took 1 base from V and 10 from J; bases not matched to a gene: 10.

This chain links TRBV29-1 with TRBJ2-7, with TRBD1 matching 8 bases. In germline, CDR1 is SQVTM, CDR2 ANQGSEA. The CDR3 spans 13 residues. V was clipped by 4 bases and J by 2 bases; unmatched bases: 4. The CDR3: CSVADRGTYEQYF. The CDR3 nucleotides are TGCAGCGTTGCTGACAGGGGAACCTACGAGCAGTACTTC.

As concerns this clone: Distinct nucleotide sequences in the sample also encode this CDR3. DNA of the CDR3: TGTGCCAGCTCCCCGGGGAGGGACCAGCCCCAGCATTTT. Translation: CASSPGRDQPQHF. V gene TRBV18 combines with J gene TRBJ1-5; possibly TRBD1 for D (5 bases). With 6 bases removed from V and 7 bases from J, the gap between germline ends came to 13 bases. The germline CDR1 and CDR2 sequences are KGHSH and LQKENI. The CDR3 length is 13 residues.

This chain links TRBV11-3 with TRBJ2-1; TRBD1 matches 8 bases. V lost 0 bases to trimming and J lost 9 bases; unmatched junction nucleotides: 13. Germline CDR1 and CDR2: SGHNT and YENEEA. The CDR3 is made up of 17 amino acids. The CDR3 sequence: CASSLDHGTGSGIEQFF. Here the CDR3 DNA reads TGTGCCAGCAGCTTAGATCATGGGACAGGTAGTGGTATTGAGCAGTTCTTC.

This chain connects TRBV7-2 to TRBJ2-1, with 8 bases lining up with TRBD2. Germline CDR1 SGHTA, CDR2 FQGNSA. V gave up 1 base and J gave up 5 bases; unmatched junction bases: 1. The CDR3 consists of 14 residues. The CDR3 DNA sequence: TGTGCCAGCAGCTTAGGAGCGGGGGACAATGAGCAGTTCTTC. This gives the protein CASSLGAGDNEQFF.

The chain recombines TRBV6-1 with TRBJ1-3; D possibly corresponds to TRBD1 (6 bases). The germline gives CDR1 MNHNS, CDR2 SASEGT. The germline V and J ends were trimmed by 2 bases and 0 bases, with 11 bases remaining between them. The CDR3 totals 16 residues. The CDR3 region has the DNA TGTGCCAGCAGTGAAACAGGGATACTCTCTGGAAACACCATATATTTT. Translated, it gives CASSETGILSGNTIYF.